The clone carrying this TCR beta chain showed up just a few times. This entry comes from a study of T cell responses to AZD1222 COVID-19 vaccine. Germline assignment: CDR1 SGHTA and CDR2 FQGNSA. The CDR3 consists of 15 residues. V was cut by 2 bases and J by 0 bases, with 8 bases left in between. The assay was immunoSEQ multiplex PCR, and TCRdb's table has in-frame clones only and misses some. In the table there are approximately 80,000 clones, roughly 90% of which are singletons. Sequencing used peripheral blood, obtained on day 0 of MenACWY control vaccination. The gene calls are TRBV7-2 and TRBJ2-1, with D unclear. The receptor comes from an adult in good health. For the CDR3, the DNA is TGTGCCAGCAGCTTAAGTCAAAGCTCCTACAATGAGCAGTTCTTC. This encodes CASSLSQSSYNEQFF.